The 28 T cell receptor beta chains listed next were all sequenced from one sample in a study of cytomegalovirus exposure and HLA in healthy donors. Vbeta (60) and Jbeta (13) primers were used in the PCR. The method was immunoSEQ multiplex PCR; TCRdb's version includes in-frame clones alone and lacks a portion of them. The top ten hold approximately 6% of the sample, which has roughly 45,000 clones, approximately 47% seen once. The sequencing sample was made of PBMCs. The source is a man aged 60 to 69 in good health and CMV-seronegative.

The chain employs TRBV7-7 and TRBJ2-1, with 8 bases lining up with TRBD2. The CDR3 runs to 16 residues. Germline loops: CDR1 SSHAT, CDR2 FNYEAQ (reference sequence). Trimming cost V 5 bases and J 8 bases; bases outside gene matches: 14. This CDR3 is CASSPTLAGSTDEQFF. The DNA for the CDR3 is TGTGCCAGCAGCCCTACCCTAGCGGGTTCAACGGATGAGCAGTTCTTC.

The chain joins TRBV7-2 to TRBJ1-1; TRBD1 aligns across 7 bases. This CDR3 region has 16 residues. Trimming cost V 5 bases and J 1 base; bases outside gene matches: 10. The germline gives CDR1 SGHTA, CDR2 FQGNSA. The CDR3 protein is CASSPNEGARNTEAFF. The CDR3 bases are TGTGCCAGCAGCCCCAACGAGGGGGCGAGGAACACTGAAGCTTTCTTT.

The chain joins TRBV6-6 to TRBJ2-7, with D perhaps matching TRBD2 (5 bases). The V end lost 6 bases, the J end lost 4 bases, and 22 bases lay between the germline ends. The CDR3 loop spans 16 amino acids. In germline, CDR1 is MNHNY, CDR2 SVGAGI (reference sequence). CDR3 sequence reads: CASRPTPGLSGYEQYF. Written as DNA, the CDR3 is TGTGCCAGCAGACCTACGCCCGGACTCTCTGGGTACGAGCAGTACTTC.

The J gene is TRBJ1-4, the V gene TRBV7-9; the D gene is possibly TRBD1 (6 bases). CDR1 and CDR2 (germline): SEHNR, FQNEAQ (reference sequence). V was trimmed by 8 bases and J by 5 bases, leaving 12 bases between them. The CDR3 length is 13 residues. Written as DNA, the CDR3 is TGTGCCAGCCTCGGGGGGCTAAATGAAAAACTGTTTTTT. Protein product: CASLGGLNEKLFF.

This chain links TRBV23-1 with TRBJ1-2; no reliable D call. TRBV23-1 is an open reading frame, and its role is uncertain. CDR3 length equals 13 residues. Trimming took 5 bases from V and 3 from J, leaving 10 bases between them. Here the CDR3 reads CASSSRSHYGYTF. DNA for the CDR3: TGCGCCAGCAGTTCTCGGTCCCACTATGGCTACACCTTC.

This sequence joins TRBV7-9 and TRBJ2-1; maybe TRBD2 (5 bases). With 0 bases removed from V and 5 bases from J, the gap between germline ends came to 8 bases. The germline V gene has CDR1 SEHNR and CDR2 FQNEAQ (reference sequence). This CDR3 has 14 residues. CDR3 coding DNA: TGTGCCAGCAGCTTAGCGGGAGCCCACAATGAGCAGTTCTTC. Protein: CASSLAGAHNEQFF.

In this sample, this clone turned up a few times. This chain links TRBV28 with TRBJ1-5, with D unresolved. V was cut by 7 bases and J by 2 bases, with 18 bases left in between. This CDR3 has 16 residues. Germline lookup yields CDR1 MDHEN and CDR2 SYDVKM. CDR3 amino acids: CASNNLVPGGNQPQHF. The CDR3, as DNA: TGTGCCAGCAATAACCTTGTACCGGGAGGCAATCAGCCCCAGCATTTT.

This clone occurred once. The chain carries TRBV30 and TRBJ1-2, with a weak D call TRBD1 (5 bases). V lost 0 bases, J lost 11 bases, and 13 bases lay in between. The CDR3 has 12 amino acids. Germline CDR1 is GTSNPN and CDR2 is SVGIG (reference sequence). The CDR3, as DNA: TGTGCCTGGAGTGTTCGGGGGGAACGGTACACCTTC. Amino acids: CAWSVRGERYTF.

The chain employs TRBV7-9 and TRBJ1-5, with TRBD1 as a possible D gene (6 bases). The ends were cut back, 5 bases at V and 1 base at J, with 18 bases in the middle. CDR1 and CDR2 (germline): SEHNR, FQNEAQ (reference sequence). The length of the CDR3 is 17 residues. CDR3 DNA: TGTGCCAGCAGCCCCTGGGGGGGGCGGATGAGCAATCAGCCCCAGCATTTT. Translating gives CASSPWGGRMSNQPQHF.

The rearrangement joins TRBV5-1 to TRBJ2-5, with TRBD2 matching over 11 bases. The germline gives CDR1 SGHRS, CDR2 YFSETQ. The V segment lost 4 bases and the J segment 2 bases; nucleotides outside the gene matches: 4. The length of the CDR3 is 15 residues. Written as DNA, the CDR3 is TGCGCCAGCAGCCCCGGGACTAGCGGACAAGAGACCCAGTACTTC. It encodes CASSPGTSGQETQYF.

V is TRBV19 and J is TRBJ1-6; 9 nucleotides line up with TRBD1. CDR1 and CDR2 from the germline V gene are LNHDA and SQIVND (reference sequence). This CDR3 contains 14 residues. Losses at the gene ends were 6 bases for V and 8 bases for J; bases not matched to a gene: 5. The CDR3 region is CASRKGQGDSPLHF. CDR3 bases: TGTGCCAGTAGGAAGGGACAGGGCGATTCACCCCTCCACTTT.

The CDR3 loop reads CASSVAGGANQPQHF. The DNA for the CDR3 is TGTGCCAGCAGCGTAGCTGGGGGGGCGAATCAGCCCCAGCATTTT. The J gene is TRBJ1-5, the V gene TRBV9; TRBD1 might be the D (6 bases). The CDR3 sequence is 15 residues long. Per the germline V gene, CDR1 is SGDLS and CDR2 is YYNGEE. V lost 0 bases and J lost 4, with 11 bases in between.

Only a few counts were recorded for this clone. The V call is TRBV7-9, the J call TRBJ1-2; D is uncertain. The ends were cut back, 5 bases at V and 8 bases at J, with 15 bases in the middle. CDR1 is SEHNR, CDR2 FQNEAQ, per germline (reference sequence). The CDR3 loop spans 13 amino acids. CDR3 in DNA: TGTGCCAGCAGCCAGCCCCAGGAGGACGGCTACACCTTC. It translates to CASSQPQEDGYTF.

This chain joins TRBV6-1 and TRBJ2-7; TRBD1 matches at 11 bases. The ends lost 5 bases at V and 3 bases at J; junction bases unmatched: 3. Per the germline V gene, CDR1 is MNHNS and CDR2 is SASEGT. The CDR3 sequence is 14 residues long. In DNA form, the CDR3 reads TGTGCCAGCAGTCTGGGACAGGGGGTCTACGAGCAGTACTTC. Its translation: CASSLGQGVYEQYF.

V is TRBV30 and J is TRBJ1-5; D is undetermined. CDR3 length equals 13 residues. Germline V gene lookup returns CDR1 GTSNPN and CDR2 SVGIG (reference sequence). The V gene lost 5 bases and the J gene lost 8 bases, with 16 bases spanning the gap. CDR3 in DNA: TGTGCCTGGGCGGAGGGCCTTAGGGAGCCCCAGCATTTT. Protein sequence: CAWAEGLREPQHF.

The chain recombines TRBV25-1 with TRBJ2-2; D perhaps matches TRBD1 (6 bases). Germline lookup yields CDR1 MGHDK and CDR2 SYGVNS. This CDR3 region has 14 residues. V lost 3 bases, J lost 4 bases, and 9 bases lay in between. The CDR3 loop is CASSEDRFTGELFF. DNA of the CDR3: TGTGCCAGCAGTGAGGACAGATTCACCGGGGAGCTGTTTTTT.

The chain carries TRBV5-6 and TRBJ2-7; 10 nucleotides agree with TRBD1. Unmatched junction bases numbered 7, after V lost 3 bases and J lost 7 bases. CDR1 and CDR2 from the germline V gene are SGHDT and YYEEEE. This CDR3 region has 14 residues. This CDR3 is CASSWGQGPREQYF. The CDR3 coding sequence is TGTGCCAGCAGCTGGGGACAGGGGCCGAGGGAGCAGTACTTC.

The rearrangement links TRBV6-5 to TRBJ1-5; unclear D gene. This CDR3 is built from 13 residues. The V gene's germline CDR1 is MNHEY and CDR2 SVGAGI. Trimming took off 6 bases at V and 4 bases at J, with 10 bases between the two ends. The CDR3 DNA follows: TGTGCCAGCAGGGGAGGACTGAATCAGCCCCAGCATTTT. Encoded protein: CASRGGLNQPQHF.

This chain links TRBV4-3 with TRBJ1-1; 7 bases fit TRBD1. Trimming removed 0 bases from V and 6 bases from J; junction bases left unmatched: 7. The CDR3 length is 15 residues. Germline V gene sequence: CDR1 LGHNA, CDR2 YSLEER. DNA for the CDR3: TGCGCCAGCAGCCAAGAGGACAGGCGATGGGCTGAAGCTTTCTTT. This gives the protein CASSQEDRRWAEAFF.

The gene calls are TRBV7-2 and TRBJ1-1; D perhaps matches TRBD1 (6 bases). This CDR3 region has 13 residues. Germline CDR1 and CDR2: SGHTA and FQGNSA. Trimming left V 5 bases short and J 4 bases short, with 11 bases between. CDR3 loop: CASSQAGATEAFF. CDR3 bases: TGTGCCAGCAGCCAAGCGGGGGCCACTGAAGCTTTCTTT.

V usage is TRBV15 and J usage is TRBJ2-2, with D possibly matching TRBD2 (6 bases). This CDR3 has 14 residues. Germline CDR1 and CDR2: LNHNV and YYDKDF (reference sequence). V lost 5 bases to trimming and J lost 6 bases, with 13 bases between them. CDR3 residues: CATSLIREAGELFF. Written as DNA, the CDR3 is TGTGCCACCAGCCTAATAAGGGAGGCCGGGGAGCTGTTTTTT.

By share of the sample, this clone is medium-sized. The chain carries TRBV7-2 and TRBJ1-5; no firm D call. Germline V gene data show CDR1 as SGHTA and CDR2 as FQGNSA. There are 13 residues in the CDR3. V was cut by 5 bases and J by 7 bases, with 12 bases left in between. The CDR3 reads CASSREQRQPQHF. CDR3 nucleotides: TGTGCCAGCAGCCGTGAACAGCGGCAGCCCCAGCATTTT. Supplemented by reference TRBV7-2 and TRBJ1-5, the full variable domain reads GAGVSQSPSNKVTEKGKDVELRCDPISGHTALYWYRQSLGQGLEFLIYFQGNSAPDKSGLPSDRFSAERTGGSVSTLTIQRTQQEDSAVYLCASSREQRQPQHFGDGTRLSIL.

This clone was observed many times. V usage is TRBV5-1 and J usage is TRBJ1-5, with TRBD1 matching over 8 bases. Germline-derived CDR1 and CDR2 are SGHRS and YFSETQ. CDR3 length: 15 residues. V shed 0 bases and J 4 bases; nucleotides not matched to a gene: 3. In nucleotides, the CDR3 is TGCGCCAGCAGCTTGGTAACAGGGGGGAATCAGCCCCAGCATTTT. It is translated as CASSLVTGGNQPQHF. The variable domain in full, with the rest retrieved from reference TRBV5-1 and TRBJ1-5, is KAGVTQTPRYLIKTRGQQVTLSCSPISGHRSVSWYQQTPGQGLQFLFEYFSETQRNKGNFPGRFSGRQFSNSRSEMNVSTLELGDSALYLCASSLVTGGNQPQHFGDGTRLSIL.

Note on this clone: One end of the junction fails to match germline, which may point to a read error. The chain couples TRBV30 to TRBJ1-5; 10 bases fit TRBD1. The germline gives CDR1 GTSNPN, CDR2 SVGIG (reference sequence). This CDR3 comprises 15 residues. CDR3 region: CAWSPGDRGNQPQHF. The CDR3 DNA reads as TGTGCCTGGAGTCCGGGGGACAGGGGCAACCAGCCCCAGCATTTT.

The chain links TRBV5-1 to TRBJ2-1, with 9 bases aligning to TRBD2. The ends lost 8 bases at V and 1 base at J; junction bases unmatched: 4. Germline loops: CDR1 SGHRS, CDR2 YFSETQ. This CDR3 is 14 amino acids long. CDR3 protein: CASQLAGSYNEQFF. The DNA of the CDR3 is TGCGCCAGTCAACTAGCGGGTTCCTACAATGAGCAGTTCTTC.

This sequence joins TRBV15 and TRBJ1-5; 7 bases are a match to TRBD1. Germline V gene lookup returns CDR1 LNHNV and CDR2 YYDKDF (reference sequence). The CDR3 has 15 amino acids. V lost 5 bases and J lost 3; bases outside the gene matches: 7. CDR3 bases: TGTGCCACCAGCTCCGGGACAGCCAACAATCAGCCCCAGCATTTT. Its protein product is CATSSGTANNQPQHF.

The rearrangement uses TRBV29-1 and TRBJ2-1; a weak D match, TRBD1 (5 bases). The CDR3 loop spans 11 amino acids. The germline gives CDR1 SQVTM, CDR2 ANQGSEA. Trimming left V 7 bases short and J 8 bases short, with 12 bases between. The CDR3 loop reads CSAQAVDEQFF. In DNA, the CDR3 is TGCAGCGCACAGGCTGTGGATGAGCAGTTCTTC.

This clone was counted a few times. V is TRBV25-1 and J is TRBJ2-7; no definite D call. The CDR3 is 10 residues long. Germline lookup yields CDR1 MGHDK and CDR2 SYGVNS. Trimming took off 7 bases at V and 7 bases at J, with 8 bases between the two ends. CDR3 bases: TGTGCCAGCACCATCCTAGAGCAGTACTTC. The encoded protein is CASTILEQYF.